One sample yielded the 14 T cell receptor beta chains listed below, sequenced in a study of blood T cells in healthy people across ages. Combining a sample-barcoded 5' primer with a J-beta primer mix, a second PCR ran for roughly 7 to 11 cycles. TCRdb reprocessed the 5' RACE reads with MiXCR, giving one entry per CDR3 protein. The sample has nearly 1 million distinct CDR3 sequences, 51% seen once. The material sequenced was blood. The receptors shown here come from a woman aged 55 to 70 in good health.

J is TRBJ2-3 and V is TRBV6-2 or TRBV6-3; D uncertain. The CDR3 contains 14 residues. From germline, CDR1 is MNHEY and CDR2 SVGEGT. V lost 4 bases to trimming and J lost 7 bases, with 15 bases between them. CDR3 residues: CASSSAQRWNTQYF. The DNA of the CDR3 is TGTGCCAGCAGTTCTGCACAGAGGTGGAATACGCAGTATTTT.

The gene calls are TRBV29-1 and TRBJ1-2, with D unresolved. CDR1 is SQVTM, CDR2 ANQGSEA, per germline. Trimming removed 7 bases from V and 0 bases from J, with 9 bases in between. This CDR3 region has 12 residues. CDR3 in DNA: TGCAGCGCAGAGAGGCCTAACTATGGCTACACCTTC. This encodes CSAERPNYGYTF. The whole variable domain, filled in from reference TRBV29-1 and TRBJ1-2, reads SAVISQKPSRDICQRGTSLTIQCQVDSQVTMMFWYRQQPGQSLTLIATANQGSEATYESGFVIDKFPISRPNLTFSTLTVSNMSPEDSSIYLCSAERPNYGYTFGSGTRLTVV.

This clonotype came up a few times. This sequence joins TRBV5-6 and TRBJ1-1; D remains ambiguous. Between the trimmed V and J ends, which lost 1 base and 1 base, there was a span of 11 bases. This CDR3 contains 15 residues. Germline CDR1 is SGHDT and CDR2 is YYEEEE. CDR3 nucleotide sequence: TGTGCCAGCAGCTTGTTTGCGAGGAGGAACACTGAAGCTTTCTTT. This translates into CASSLFARRNTEAFF.

The chain is built from TRBV10-3 and TRBJ2-4, with unresolved D. CDR1 ENHRY and CDR2 SYGVKD come from the germline V gene. Trimming took off 2 bases at V and 0 bases at J, with 8 bases between the two ends. The CDR3 covers 15 residues. The CDR3, as DNA: TGTGCCATCAGTGAGGGGCCTGGAGCCAAAAACATTCAGTACTTC. It specifies CAISEGPGAKNIQYF.

J is TRBJ2-7 and V is TRBV6-5; 7 bases match TRBD1. V lost 1 base and J lost 4; bases outside the gene matches: 4. This CDR3 has 14 amino acids. The germline gives CDR1 MNHEY, CDR2 SVGAGI. CDR3 coding DNA: TGTGCCAGCAGTTACTATCCGGGACAGTACGAGCAGTACTTC. Protein product: CASSYYPGQYEQYF.

This clonotype has ten or more counts. The chain employs TRBV7-2 and TRBJ1-1, with D hard to call. V was pared by 1 base and J by 7 bases, with 7 bases between. CDR1 is SGHTA and CDR2 is FQGNSA in the germline V gene. The CDR3 totals 12 residues. The CDR3 reads CASSLVGVEAFF. The CDR3 nucleotides read TGTGCCAGCAGCTTAGTAGGCGTTGAAGCTTTCTTT.

The V gene is TRBV12-3 or TRBV12-4, the J gene TRBJ2-1; 13 nucleotides align to TRBD2. V lost 6 bases, J lost 1 base, and 9 bases stayed unmatched. This CDR3 contains 18 residues. Here the CDR3 DNA reads TGTGCCAGCAGGCCGACTAGCGGGGGGTCAAAGTCCTACAATGAGCAGTTCTTC. It encodes CASRPTSGGSKSYNEQFF.

The chain carries TRBV29-1 and TRBJ2-1; D possibly corresponds to TRBD2 (5 bases). Trimming took off 7 bases at V and 0 bases at J, with 13 bases between the two ends. The CDR3 is 14 residues long. Germline assignment: CDR1 SQVTM and CDR2 ANQGSEA. CDR3 DNA: TGCAGCGCAGATCTAGCTAGCTCCTACAATGAGCAGTTCTTC. It codes for CSADLASSYNEQFF.

The chain carries TRBV20-1 and TRBJ1-5, with D hard to call. The CDR3 loop spans 13 amino acids. V dropped 3 bases and J dropped 3 bases, with 9 bases sitting between them. Germline CDR1 is DFQATT and CDR2 is SNEGSKA (reference sequence). Here the CDR3 DNA reads TGCAGTGCTAGTGAGAGTGACAATCAGCCCCAGCATTTT. Protein sequence: CSASESDNQPQHF.

This clonotype was picked up a small number of times. The chain recombines TRBV4-1 with TRBJ2-3; D possibly corresponds to TRBD2 (6 bases). The V and J ends lost 1 base and 0 bases respectively, with 11 bases between them. The CDR3 covers 16 residues. Per the germline V gene, CDR1 is MGHRA and CDR2 is YSYEKL. The CDR3 DNA reads TGCGCCAGCAGCCAAGTGGAGGGAGATAGCACAGATACGCAGTATTTT. Translation gives CASSQVEGDSTDTQYF.

The CDR3 region has the DNA TGTGCCAGCAGCTTGAAGCGGGTCAATAGCAATCAGCCCCAGCATTTT. The encoded protein is CASSLKRVNSNQPQHF. J is TRBJ1-5 and V is TRBV5-6; D unresolved. The CDR3 has 16 residues. Germline CDR1 is SGHDT and CDR2 is YYEEEE. The germline V and J ends were trimmed by 1 base and 0 bases, with 11 bases remaining between them.

This clonotype was seen only a few times. The chain combines TRBV20-1 with TRBJ2-1, with TRBD2 matching over 14 bases. The CDR3 runs 17 residues. Germline CDR1 DFQATT, CDR2 SNEGSKA (reference sequence). The trim removed 6 bases at V and 7 bases at J, leaving 14 bases unmatched. CDR3 in DNA: TGCAGTGCGCTGACTAGCGGGAGGGCCTTGGTACAGAATGAGCAGTTCTTC. It yields the protein CSALTSGRALVQNEQFF.

This clonotype has only a few counts. This chain uses TRBV5-1 with TRBJ2-7; TRBD1 might be the D (5 bases). This CDR3 has 15 residues. Trimming stripped 0 bases from V and 0 bases from J, with 10 bases between. The V gene's germline CDR1 is SGHRS and CDR2 YFSETQ. In nucleotides, the CDR3 is TGCGCCAGCAGCTTGGGTCGCAGGGTCTCCTACGAGCAGTACTTC. This translates into CASSLGRRVSYEQYF.

The rearrangement joins TRBV4-3 to TRBJ2-1, with TRBD2 identical over 8 bases. The better agreement between TRBJ2-7 and the DNA end casts doubt on the J call. Germline-derived CDR1 and CDR2 are LGHNA and YSLEER. The CDR3 extends over 16 amino acids. The CDR3 region is CASSRLGLVFNNEQYF. The CDR3 region has the DNA TGCGCCAGCAGCAGACTGGGACTAGTTTTTAACAATGAGCAGTACTTC.